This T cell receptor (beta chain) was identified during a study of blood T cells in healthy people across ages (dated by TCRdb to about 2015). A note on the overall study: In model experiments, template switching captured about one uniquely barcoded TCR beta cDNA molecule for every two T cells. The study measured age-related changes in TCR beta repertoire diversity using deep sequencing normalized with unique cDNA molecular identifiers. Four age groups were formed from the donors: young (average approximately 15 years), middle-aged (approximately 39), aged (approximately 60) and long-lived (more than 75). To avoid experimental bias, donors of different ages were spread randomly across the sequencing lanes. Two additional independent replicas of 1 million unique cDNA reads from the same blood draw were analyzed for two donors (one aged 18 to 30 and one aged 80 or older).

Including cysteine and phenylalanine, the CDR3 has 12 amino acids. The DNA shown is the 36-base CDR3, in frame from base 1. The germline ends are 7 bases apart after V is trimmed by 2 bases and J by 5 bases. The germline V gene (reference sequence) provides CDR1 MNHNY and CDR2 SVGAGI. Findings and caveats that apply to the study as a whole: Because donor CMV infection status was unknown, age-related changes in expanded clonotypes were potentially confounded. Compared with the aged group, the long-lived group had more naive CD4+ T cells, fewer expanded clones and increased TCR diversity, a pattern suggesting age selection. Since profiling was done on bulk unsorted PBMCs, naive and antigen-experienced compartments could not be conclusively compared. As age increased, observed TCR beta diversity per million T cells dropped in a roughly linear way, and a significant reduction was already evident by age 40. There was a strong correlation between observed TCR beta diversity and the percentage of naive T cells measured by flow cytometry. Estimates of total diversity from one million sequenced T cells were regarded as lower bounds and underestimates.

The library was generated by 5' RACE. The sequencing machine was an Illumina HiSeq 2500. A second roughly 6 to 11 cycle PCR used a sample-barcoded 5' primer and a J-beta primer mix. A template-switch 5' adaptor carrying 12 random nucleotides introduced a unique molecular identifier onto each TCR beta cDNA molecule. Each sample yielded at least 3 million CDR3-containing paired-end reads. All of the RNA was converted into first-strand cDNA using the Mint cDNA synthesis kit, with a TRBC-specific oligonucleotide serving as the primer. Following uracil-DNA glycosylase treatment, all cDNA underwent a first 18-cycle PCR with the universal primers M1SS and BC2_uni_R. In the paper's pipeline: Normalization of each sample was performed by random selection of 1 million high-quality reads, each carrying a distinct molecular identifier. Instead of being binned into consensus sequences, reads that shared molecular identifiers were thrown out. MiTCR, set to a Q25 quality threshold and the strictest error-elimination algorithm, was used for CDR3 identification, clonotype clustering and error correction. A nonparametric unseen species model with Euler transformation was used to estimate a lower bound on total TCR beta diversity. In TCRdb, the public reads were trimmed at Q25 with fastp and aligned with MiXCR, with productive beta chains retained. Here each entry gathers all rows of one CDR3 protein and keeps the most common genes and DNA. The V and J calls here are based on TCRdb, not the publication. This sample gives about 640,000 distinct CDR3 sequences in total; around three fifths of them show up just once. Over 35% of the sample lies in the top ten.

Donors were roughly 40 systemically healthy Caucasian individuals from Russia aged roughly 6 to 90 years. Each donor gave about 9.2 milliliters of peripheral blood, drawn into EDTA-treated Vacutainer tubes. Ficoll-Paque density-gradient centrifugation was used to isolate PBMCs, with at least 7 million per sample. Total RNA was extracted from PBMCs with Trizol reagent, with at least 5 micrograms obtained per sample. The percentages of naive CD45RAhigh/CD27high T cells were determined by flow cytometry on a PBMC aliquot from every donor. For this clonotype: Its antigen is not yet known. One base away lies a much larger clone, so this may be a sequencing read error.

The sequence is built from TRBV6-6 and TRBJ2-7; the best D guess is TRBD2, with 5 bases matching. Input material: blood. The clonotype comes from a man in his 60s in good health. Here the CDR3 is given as CASSYVGDEQYF. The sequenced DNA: TGTGCCAGCAGTTACGTCGGGGACGAGCAGTACTTC.